This entry is about one T cell receptor (beta chain). These data originate in a study of blood T cell repertoires in COVID-19. The wider study: From T cells, B-cell-depleted T cells, or PBMCs came the material, which was cDNA or gDNA.

Enrollees, about 18 to 95 years old, lived in 24 US areas. Categorization into cohorts depended on clinical history that participants reported. People in the exposed group encountered a COVID-19 case within 2 weeks before entering the study. Trimming took 3 bases from V and 7 from J, leaving 7 bases between them. This CDR3 is built from 12 residues. Data came from immunoSEQ multiplex PCR; TCRdb stores just in-frame clones and leaves some out. The sample lists 140,000 or so clones, approximately 84% occurring once. The origin of this receptor is a woman between 18 and 30 years old who had been exposed to COVID-19. Sequenced: PBMCs or T cells enriched from blood (not recorded which). The chain is built from TRBV12-3 or TRBV12-4 and TRBJ1-5; D unresolved. The CDR3 DNA reads as TGTGCCAGCAGTTTTCGAGTACAGCCCCAGCATTTT. This encodes CASSFRVQPQHF.